Presented here are 29 T cell receptor beta chains from one specimen sequenced in a study of T cell changes during pregnancy in multiple sclerosis. TCRdb's copy holds only in-frame clones and misses some; the assay was immunoSEQ multiplex PCR. Here the sample spans 45,000 to 75,000 clones, more than 85% being singletons. The sequencing here drew on peripheral blood, taken in the first trimester of pregnancy. These receptors were collected from a female donor with multiple sclerosis, enrolled in a pregnancy study.

In its sample, this clone was seen once. The chain uses TRBV6-5 and TRBJ1-2; 11 bases match TRBD1. V was pared by 6 bases and J by 3 bases, with 3 bases of the junction left unmatched. In germline, CDR1 is MNHEY, CDR2 SVGAGI. CDR3 length: 14 amino acids. CDR3: CASSPGQGDYGYTF. The CDR3 DNA reads TGTGCCAGCAGCCCGGGACAGGGGGACTATGGCTACACCTTC.

This sequence joins TRBV30 and TRBJ2-7; D remains ambiguous. This CDR3 has 11 amino acids. V was shortened by 0 bases and J by 4 bases, with 4 bases between the two germline ends. Germline assignment: CDR1 GTSNPN and CDR2 SVGIG (reference sequence). CDR3 sequence: CAWSVTYEQYF. CDR3 nucleotide sequence: TGTGCCTGGAGTGTAACTTACGAGCAGTACTTC. Variable domain in full (rest from reference TRBV30 and TRBJ2-7): SQTIHQWPATLVQPVGSPLSLECTVEGTSNPNLYWYRQAAGRGLQLLFYSVGIGQISSEVPQNLSASRPQDRQFILSSKKLLLSDSGFYLCAWSVTYEQYFGPGTRLTVT.

The rearrangement uses TRBV13 and TRBJ2-1; tentatively, D is TRBD2 (6 bases). The length of the CDR3 is 15 residues. V lost 6 bases, J lost 5 bases, and 17 bases lay in between. CDR1 and CDR2 (germline): PRHDT, FYEKMQ (reference sequence). As DNA, the CDR3 is TGTGCCAGCAGTGATTCTAGGGGACTTAACAATGAGCAGTTCTTC. Amino acid sequence: CASSDSRGLNNEQFF.

This chain uses TRBV9 with TRBJ2-7; D is possibly TRBD1 (5 bases). The CDR3 extends over 14 amino acids. The ends were cut back, 2 bases at V and 2 bases at J, with 11 bases in the middle. CDR1 and CDR2 from the germline V gene are SGDLS and YYNGEE. CDR3 DNA: TGTGCCAGCAGCGTGACCTCAGGGCCCTACGAGCAGTACTTC. Residues: CASSVTSGPYEQYF.

The chain uses TRBV6-6 and TRBJ2-1; a possible D gene is TRBD1 (5 bases). Germline CDR1 reads MNHNY; CDR2 reads SVGAGI (reference sequence). V lost 9 bases, J lost 3 bases, and 12 bases lay in between. CDR3 length: 13 amino acids. Here the CDR3 reads CASKTAFYNEQFF. For the CDR3, the DNA is TGTGCCAGTAAGACAGCCTTCTACAATGAGCAGTTCTTC.

This clone was seen only a few times. V usage is TRBV6-5 and J usage is TRBJ2-7; possible D gene TRBD2, 6 bases. Trimming removed 8 bases from V and 1 base from J, with 12 bases in between. The CDR3 totals 13 residues. Germline-derived CDR1 and CDR2 are MNHEY and SVGAGI. In DNA form, the CDR3 reads TGTGCCAGCTCGGGACTTGCATCCTACGAGCAGTACTTC. It yields the protein CASSGLASYEQYF.

The chain recombines TRBV5-6 with TRBJ2-7; D is unresolved. This CDR3 spans 11 amino acids. Germline loops: CDR1 SGHDT, CDR2 YYEEEE. The V end was cut by 0 bases, the J end by 7 bases, with 5 bases between. This CDR3 reads CASSLVNEQYF. Written as DNA, the CDR3 is TGTGCCAGCAGCTTGGTAAATGAGCAGTACTTC.

This clone was counted a few times. The chain links TRBV19 to TRBJ1-1; D is undetermined. The CDR3 covers 13 residues. V was cut by 6 bases and J by 2 bases, with 10 bases left in between. Germline CDR1 reads LNHDA; CDR2 reads SQIVND (reference sequence). CDR3 DNA: TGTGCCAGTAGGAAGACACCAAACACTGAAGCTTTCTTT. Protein product: CASRKTPNTEAFF.

V usage is TRBV7-9 and J usage is TRBJ1-6; maybe TRBD1 (6 bases). The CDR3 extends over 16 amino acids. Trimming stripped 5 bases from V and 10 bases from J, with 21 bases between. Germline V gene sequence: CDR1 SEHNR, CDR2 FQNEAQ (reference sequence). The CDR3 spells CASSLLQGIIGSPLHF. The CDR3 DNA is TGTGCCAGCAGCCTGTTACAGGGCATAATTGGATCACCCCTCCACTTT. The complete variable domain, with remaining parts taken from reference TRBV7-9 and TRBJ1-6, reads DTGVSQNPRHKITKRGQNVTFRCDPISEHNRLYWYRQTLGQGPEFLTYFQNEAQLEKSRLLSDRFSAERPKGSFSTLEIQRTEQGDSAMYLCASSLLQGIIGSPLHFGNGTRLTVT.

The CDR3 loop is CASSQGAGEFDQPQHF. CDR3 DNA: TGTGCCAGCAGCCAAGGTGCAGGGGAGTTTGATCAGCCCCAGCATTTT. The chain joins TRBV4-2 to TRBJ1-5; a possible D gene is TRBD1 (6 bases). Trimming removed 1 base at V and 5 bases at J, with 15 bases between. CDR1 LGHNA and CDR2 YNFKEQ come from the germline V gene. This CDR3 is 16 amino acids long.

CDR3 sequence reads: CASSLGGLASYNEQFF. CDR3 nucleotides: TGTGCCAGCAGCTTGGGGGGACTAGCGTCCTACAATGAGCAGTTCTTC. V and J are TRBV5-4 and TRBJ2-1, with 10 bases that match TRBD2. With V trimmed by 0 bases and J by 1 base, 1 base remained unmatched. There are 16 residues in the CDR3. Germline V gene sequence: CDR1 SGHNT, CDR2 YYREEE (reference sequence).

The V and J genes are TRBV7-9 and TRBJ1-5; D perhaps matches TRBD1 (6 bases). V lost 1 base, J lost 3 bases, and 13 bases lay in between. The V gene's germline CDR1 is SEHNR and CDR2 FQNEAQ (reference sequence). CDR3 length equals 16 residues. CDR3: CASSLGAGENNQPQHF. The CDR3 DNA follows: TGTGCCAGCAGCTTAGGGGCAGGGGAAAACAATCAGCCCCAGCATTTT.

The chain employs TRBV19 and TRBJ1-5; 7 bases fit TRBD1. The germline V gene encodes CDR1 LNHDA and CDR2 SQIVND (reference sequence). V gave up 0 bases and J gave up 2 bases; unmatched junction bases: 4. The CDR3 covers 16 residues. In nucleotides, the CDR3 is TGTGCCAGTAGTATAGATCATCAGGGGGGCAATCAGCCCCAGCATTTT. This codes for CASSIDHQGGNQPQHF.

The chain couples TRBV7-6 to TRBJ2-7, with TRBD1 identical over 7 bases. Looked up from germline, CDR1 is SGHVS and CDR2 is FNYEAQ. Trimming removed 4 bases from V and 7 bases from J; junction bases left unmatched: 4. The CDR3 extends over 12 amino acids. The DNA for the CDR3 is TGTGCCAGCAGCTCTGGGGACAGTGAGCAGTACTTC. Translating gives CASSSGDSEQYF.

The V gene is TRBV7-3, the J gene TRBJ2-7; TRBD1 aligns across 7 bases. Per germline, CDR1 SGHTA and CDR2 FQGTGA. There are 15 residues in the CDR3. Trimming at V came to 5 bases and at J to 5 bases, leaving 12 bases not matched to a gene. The CDR3 DNA follows: TGTGCCAGCAGCCAGAGAGGGGGCAGCCTCAACGAGCAGTACTTC. It translates to CASSQRGGSLNEQYF.

This CDR3 is CASSLLSQGEAFF. CDR3 DNA: TGTGCCAGCAGCTTACTTTCTCAGGGTGAAGCTTTCTTT. The chain has TRBV7-3 and TRBJ1-1; D perhaps matches TRBD1 (5 bases). This CDR3 is 13 amino acids long. The V gene's germline CDR1 is SGHTA and CDR2 FQGTGA. V was pared by 2 bases and J by 7 bases, with 11 bases between.

The chain links TRBV7-2 to TRBJ2-7, with D tentatively TRBD2 (6 bases). The V and J ends lost 5 bases and 2 bases respectively, with 13 bases between them. The CDR3 is 14 amino acids. Germline V gives CDR1 SGHTA, CDR2 FQGNSA. Here the CDR3 reads CASSPPSGAYEQYF. Here the CDR3 DNA reads TGTGCCAGCAGCCCCCCGTCGGGGGCCTACGAGCAGTACTTC.

This rearrangement joins TRBV5-6 to TRBJ1-5; TRBD1 matches 8 bases. The V gene's germline CDR1 is SGHDT and CDR2 YYEEEE. The CDR3 extends over 17 amino acids. Trimming cost V 0 bases and J 4 bases; bases outside gene matches: 9. The CDR3 bases are TGTGCCAGCAGCTTGGGTGACAGGGGCGTAAAAAATCAGCCCCAGCATTTT. This codes for CASSLGDRGVKNQPQHF.

The chain carries TRBV27 and TRBJ2-5; 7 bases match TRBD2. CDR1 MNHEY and CDR2 SMNVEV come from the germline V gene (reference sequence). The junction had 3 bases not matched to a gene; V was cut back by 1 base and J by 1 base. The CDR3 spans 15 residues. The CDR3 region has the DNA TGTGCCAGCAGTTTATTAGCGGGCCTCCAAGAGACCCAGTACTTC. Its translation is CASSLLAGLQETQYF.

The chain has TRBV18 and TRBJ1-1; TRBD1 might be the D (6 bases). V shed 6 bases and J shed 3 bases, with 14 bases lying between them. CDR3 size: 14 residues. CDR1 and CDR2 from the germline V gene are KGHSH and LQKENI. CDR3 sequence (DNA): TGTGCCAGCTCTTTATCAGGGGTCGACACTGAAGCTTTCTTT. This codes for CASSLSGVDTEAFF.

The rearrangement links TRBV2 to TRBJ1-2; a possible D gene is TRBD1 (5 bases). CDR3 length equals 13 residues. Trimming stripped 6 bases from V and 1 base from J, with 9 bases between. Germline CDR1 reads SNHLY; CDR2 reads FYNNEI. CDR3 DNA sequence: TGTGCCAGCAGCAAAGACAGTAACTATGGCTACACCTTC. Its translation: CASSKDSNYGYTF.

The chain carries TRBV7-7 and TRBJ2-7; 10 nucleotides line up with TRBD1. CDR3 length: 14 residues. CDR1 and CDR2 from the germline V gene are SSHAT and FNYEAQ (reference sequence). V lost 3 bases and J lost 7; bases outside the gene matches: 6. CDR3 loop: CASSFRDRGWEQYF. CDR3 bases: TGTGCCAGCAGCTTCCGGGACAGGGGCTGGGAGCAGTACTTC.

The V and J genes are TRBV10-1 and TRBJ1-1; 7 nucleotides align to TRBD1. The CDR3 spans 12 residues. V dropped 8 bases and J dropped 8; count of bases not matched to a gene: 8. Germline V gene data show CDR1 as WNHNN and CDR2 as SYGVQD (reference sequence). In DNA, the CDR3 is TGCGCCAGCCTTCCCGACAGGGTAGAAGCTTTCTTT. Translating it yields CASLPDRVEAFF.

This chain joins TRBV10-3 and TRBJ1-1, with D perhaps TRBD1 (5 bases). This CDR3 region has 13 residues. Germline V gene data show CDR1 as ENHRY and CDR2 as SYGVKD. V lost 8 bases and J 2 bases, leaving 12 bases between the germline ends. CDR3 nucleotides: TGTGCCATCGCGCCGACAGCCAACACTGAAGCTTTCTTT. Protein: CAIAPTANTEAFF.

J is TRBJ1-2 and V is TRBV11-2; D call uncertain. The germline CDR1 and CDR2 sequences are SGHAT and FQNNGV. CDR3 length: 13 amino acids. Trimming stripped 5 bases from V and 0 bases from J, with 7 bases between. In DNA form, the CDR3 reads TGTGCCAGCAGCCCCTTCCCTAACTATGGCTACACCTTC. Translating it yields CASSPFPNYGYTF.

In its sample, this clone was seen a few times. V is TRBV6-6 and J is TRBJ1-5, with 7 bases that match TRBD1. CDR3 length: 13 residues. Germline trimming cut 6 bases from V and 5 bases from J; bases unmatched to any gene: 4. CDR1 and CDR2 (germline): MNHNY, SVGAGI (reference sequence). The CDR3 loop reads CASRRQGDQPQHF. CDR3 sequence (DNA): TGTGCCAGCAGGCGACAGGGCGATCAGCCCCAGCATTTT.

This clone was seen once. This chain connects TRBV20-1 to TRBJ2-1, with D tentatively TRBD2 (6 bases). Germline assignment: CDR1 DFQATT and CDR2 SNEGSKA (reference sequence). Trimming took off 6 bases at V and 15 bases at J, with 18 bases between the two ends. CDR3 length: 11 amino acids. In DNA form, the CDR3 reads TGCAGTGCAACGACTAGTTCTAAGAGGTTCTTC. It codes for CSATTSSKRFF.

The chain carries TRBV9 and TRBJ1-2, with D perhaps TRBD1 (6 bases). V was clipped by 3 bases and J by 4 bases, with 19 bases between them. Germline CDR1 is SGDLS and CDR2 is YYNGEE. The CDR3 runs 16 residues. CDR3 DNA sequence: TGTGCCAGCAGCGGAATGGCGGGGGGCAGCATCTATGGCTACACCTTC. Translated, it gives CASSGMAGGSIYGYTF.

The CDR3 DNA reads TGTGCCAGTAGTCTGTCTAGCGTCTACAATGAGCAGTTCTTC. It yields the protein CASSLSSVYNEQFF. The chain has TRBV19 and TRBJ2-1; possibly TRBD2 for D (6 bases). The CDR3 totals 14 residues. From germline, CDR1 is LNHDA and CDR2 SQIVND (reference sequence). Trimming took 5 bases from V and 3 from J, leaving 11 bases between them. Variable domain in full (rest from reference TRBV19 and TRBJ2-1): DGGITQSPKYLFRKEGQNVTLSCEQNLNHDAMYWYRQDPGQGLRLIYYSQIVNDFQKGDIAEGYSVSREKKESFPLTVTSAQKNPTAFYLCASSLSSVYNEQFFGPGTRLTVL.